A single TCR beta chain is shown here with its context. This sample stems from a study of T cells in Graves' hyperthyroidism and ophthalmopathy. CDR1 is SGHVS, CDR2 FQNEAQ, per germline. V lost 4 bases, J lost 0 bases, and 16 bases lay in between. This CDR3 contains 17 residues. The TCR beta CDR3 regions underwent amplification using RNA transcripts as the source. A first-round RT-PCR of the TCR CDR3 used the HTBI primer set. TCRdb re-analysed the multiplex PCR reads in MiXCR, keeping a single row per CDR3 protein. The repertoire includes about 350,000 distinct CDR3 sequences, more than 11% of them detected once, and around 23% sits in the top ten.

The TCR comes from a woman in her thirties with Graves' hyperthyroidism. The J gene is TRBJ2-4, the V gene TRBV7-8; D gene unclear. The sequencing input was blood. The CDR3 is CASSSFLAPVAKNIQYF. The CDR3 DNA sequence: TGTGCCAGCAGCTCCTTCCTCGCCCCTGTAGCCAAAAACATTCAGTACTTC.